This TCR beta chain was observed in a study of blood T cell repertoires in COVID-19. Study background: PBMCs, B-cell-depleted T cells, or T cells provided the cDNA or gDNA that made up the material.

Data came from immunoSEQ multiplex PCR; TCRdb stores just in-frame clones and leaves some out. In the table there are 230,000 or so clones, roughly 90% of which are singletons. The V gene lost 5 bases and the J gene lost 3 bases, with 8 bases spanning the gap. Per the germline V gene, CDR1 is SGHAT and CDR2 is FQNNGV. This CDR3 is built from 12 residues. The chain combines TRBV11-2 with TRBJ2-7; D unclear. Sequenced input: peripheral blood. This clonotype was obtained from a man aged 35 to 55 with active or convalescent COVID-19. This CDR3 reads CASSPLGYEQYF. The CDR3 DNA reads as TGTGCCAGCAGCCCCCTAGGCTACGAGCAGTACTTC. The whole variable domain, remainder taken from reference TRBV11-2 and TRBJ2-7, is EAGVAQSPRYKIIEKRQSVAFWCNPISGHATLYWYQQILGQGPKLLIQFQNNGVVDDSQLPKDRFSAERLKGVDSTLKIQPAKLEDSAVYLCASSPLGYEQYFGPGTRLTVT.